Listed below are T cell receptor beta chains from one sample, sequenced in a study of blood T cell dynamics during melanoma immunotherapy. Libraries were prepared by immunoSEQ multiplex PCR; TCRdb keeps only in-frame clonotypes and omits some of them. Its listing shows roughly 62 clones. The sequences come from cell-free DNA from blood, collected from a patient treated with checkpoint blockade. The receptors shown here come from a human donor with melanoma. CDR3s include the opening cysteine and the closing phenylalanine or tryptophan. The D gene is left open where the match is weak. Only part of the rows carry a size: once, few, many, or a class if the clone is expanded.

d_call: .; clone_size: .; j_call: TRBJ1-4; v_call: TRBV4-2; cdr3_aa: CASSPDEKLFF; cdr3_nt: TGTGCCAGCAGCCCTGATGAAAAACTGTTTTTT
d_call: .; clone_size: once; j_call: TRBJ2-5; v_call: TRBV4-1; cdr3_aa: CASSQESERVWEETQYF; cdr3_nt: TGCGCCAGCAGCCAAGAGTCCGAGCGGGTTTGGGAAGAGACCCAGTACTTC
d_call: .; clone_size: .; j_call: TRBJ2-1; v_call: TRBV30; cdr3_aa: CAWSRLAQYNEQFF; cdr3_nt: TGTGCCTGGAGTAGGTTAGCGCAATACAATGAGCAGTTCTTC
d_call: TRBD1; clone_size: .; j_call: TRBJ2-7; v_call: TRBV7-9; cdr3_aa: CASSSGTDSYEQYF; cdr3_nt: TGTGCCAGCAGCTCCGGGACAGACTCCTACGAGCAGTACTTC
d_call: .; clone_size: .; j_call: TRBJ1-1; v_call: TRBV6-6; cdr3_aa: CASSYTTGTEAFF; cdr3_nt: TGTGCCAGCAGTTACACTACCGGGACAGAAGCTTTCTTT
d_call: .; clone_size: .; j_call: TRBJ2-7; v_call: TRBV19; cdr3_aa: CASSIPGYEQYF; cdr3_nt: TGTGCCAGTAGTATTCCAGGGTACGAGCAGTACTTC
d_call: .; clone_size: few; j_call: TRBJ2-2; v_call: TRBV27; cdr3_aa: CASRHGSTGELFF; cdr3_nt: TGTGCCAGCAGGCACGGAAGCACCGGGGAGCTGTTTTTT
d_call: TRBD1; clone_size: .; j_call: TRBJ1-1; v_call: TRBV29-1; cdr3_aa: CSVGEDRAPRLAFF; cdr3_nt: TGCAGCGTGGGGGAGGACAGGGCGCCGAGGTTAGCTTTCTTT
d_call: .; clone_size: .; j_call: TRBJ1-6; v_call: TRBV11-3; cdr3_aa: CASSLNLRSPLHF; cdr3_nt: TGTGCCAGCAGCTTAAATCTACGTTCACCCCTCCACTTT
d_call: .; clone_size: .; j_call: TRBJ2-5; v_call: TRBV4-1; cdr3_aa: CASSPEDSQETQYF; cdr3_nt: TGCGCCAGCAGCCCAGAGGACAGCCAAGAGACCCAGTACTTC
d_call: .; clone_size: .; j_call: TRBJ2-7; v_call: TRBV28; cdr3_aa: CASSLNWGPYEQYF; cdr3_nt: TGTGCCAGCAGTTTAAATTGGGGCCCCTACGAGCAGTACTTC
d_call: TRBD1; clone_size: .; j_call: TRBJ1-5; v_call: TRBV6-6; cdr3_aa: CASSYSDRGGRHF; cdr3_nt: TGTGCCAGCAGTTACTCGGACAGGGGGGGCCGGCATTTT
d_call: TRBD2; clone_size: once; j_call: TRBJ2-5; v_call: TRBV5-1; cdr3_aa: CASSPGGETQYF; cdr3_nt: TGCGCCAGCAGCCCGGGGGGGGAGACCCAGTACTTC
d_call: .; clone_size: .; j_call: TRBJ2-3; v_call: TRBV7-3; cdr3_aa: CASSRTPITDTQYF; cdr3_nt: TGTGCCAGCAGCCGGACACCGATCACAGATACGCAGTATTTT
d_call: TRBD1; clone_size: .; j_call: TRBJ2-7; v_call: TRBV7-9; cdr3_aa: CASSSGTDSYEQYF; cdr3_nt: TGTGCCAGCAGCTCCGGGACAGACTCCTACGAGCAGTACTTC
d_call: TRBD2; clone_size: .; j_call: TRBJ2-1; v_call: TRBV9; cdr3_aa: CASSVSLTSGSSYNEQFF; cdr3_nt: TGTGCCAGCAGCGTATCGCTGACTAGCGGGTCCTCCTACAATGAGCAGTTCTTC
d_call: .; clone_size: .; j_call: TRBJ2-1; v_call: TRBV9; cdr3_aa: CASSVVPNNEQFF; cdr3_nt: TGTGCCAGCAGCGTAGTTCCCAACAATGAGCAGTTCTTC
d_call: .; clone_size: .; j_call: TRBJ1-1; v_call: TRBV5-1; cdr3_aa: CASSLGQQNTEAFF; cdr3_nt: TGCGCCAGCAGCTTGGGTCAACAGAACACTGAAGCTTTCTTT
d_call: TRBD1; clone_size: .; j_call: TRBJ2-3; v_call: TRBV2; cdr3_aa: CASSEWGQRTDTQYF; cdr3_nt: TGTGCCAGCAGTGAATGGGGACAGAGGACAGATACGCAGTATTTT
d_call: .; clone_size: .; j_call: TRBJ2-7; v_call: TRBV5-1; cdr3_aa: CASSWYRNDEQYF; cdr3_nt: TGCGCCAGCAGCTGGTACAGGAACGACGAGCAGTACTTC
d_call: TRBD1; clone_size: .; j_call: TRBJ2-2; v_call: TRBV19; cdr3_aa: CASSTWTGSGTGELFF; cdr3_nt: TGTGCCAGTAGTACATGGACAGGGAGCGGCACCGGGGAGCTGTTTTTT
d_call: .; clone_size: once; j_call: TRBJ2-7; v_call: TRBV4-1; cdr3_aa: CASSQKTGYEQYF; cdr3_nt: TGCGCCAGCAGCCAAAAAACAGGATACGAGCAGTACTTC
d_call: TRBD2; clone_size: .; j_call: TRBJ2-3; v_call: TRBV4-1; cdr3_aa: CASSQVSGGATDTQYF; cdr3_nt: TGCGCCAGCAGCCAAGTCAGCGGGGGGGCCACTGATACGCAGTATTTT
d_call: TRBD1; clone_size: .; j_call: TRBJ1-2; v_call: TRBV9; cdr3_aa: CASSVAGQARGSGYTF; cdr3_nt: TGTGCCAGCAGCGTAGCTGGACAGGCCCGGGGGTCAGGCTACACCTTC